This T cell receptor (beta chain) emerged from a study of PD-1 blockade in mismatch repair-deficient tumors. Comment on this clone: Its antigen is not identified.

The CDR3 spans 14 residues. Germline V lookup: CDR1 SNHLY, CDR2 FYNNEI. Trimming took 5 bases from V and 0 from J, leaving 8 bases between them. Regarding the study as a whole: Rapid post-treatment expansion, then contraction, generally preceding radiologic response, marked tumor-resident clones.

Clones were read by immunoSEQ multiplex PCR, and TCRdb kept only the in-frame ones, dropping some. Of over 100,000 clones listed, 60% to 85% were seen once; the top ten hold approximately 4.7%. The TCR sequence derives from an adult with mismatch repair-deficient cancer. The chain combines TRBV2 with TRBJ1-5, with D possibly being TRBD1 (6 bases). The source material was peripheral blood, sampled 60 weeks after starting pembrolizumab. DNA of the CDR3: TGTGCCAGCAGTAAGGGGGTTAGCAATCAGCCCCAGCATTTT. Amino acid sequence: CASSKGVSNQPQHF.